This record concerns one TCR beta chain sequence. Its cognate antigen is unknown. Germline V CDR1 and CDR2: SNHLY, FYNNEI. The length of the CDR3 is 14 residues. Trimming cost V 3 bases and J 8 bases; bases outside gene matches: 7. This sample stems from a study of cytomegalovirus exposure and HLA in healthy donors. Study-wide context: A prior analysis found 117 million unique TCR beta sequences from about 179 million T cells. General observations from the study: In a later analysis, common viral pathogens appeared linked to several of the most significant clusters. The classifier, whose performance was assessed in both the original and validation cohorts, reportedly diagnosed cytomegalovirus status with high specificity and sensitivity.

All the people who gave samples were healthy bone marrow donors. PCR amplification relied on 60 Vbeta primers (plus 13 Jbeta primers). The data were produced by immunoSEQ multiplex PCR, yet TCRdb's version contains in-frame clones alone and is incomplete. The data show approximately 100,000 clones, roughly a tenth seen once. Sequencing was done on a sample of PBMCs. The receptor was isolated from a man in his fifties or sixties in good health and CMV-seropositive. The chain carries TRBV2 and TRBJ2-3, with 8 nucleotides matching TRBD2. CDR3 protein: CASSDIAGRGTQYF. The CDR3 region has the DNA TGTGCCAGCAGTGATATAGCGGGAAGGGGTACGCAGTATTTT.